This record looks at one T cell receptor (beta chain) sequence and its context. The data were produced by immunoSEQ multiplex PCR, yet TCRdb's version contains in-frame clones alone and is incomplete. The sample carries over a million clones, 70% to 80% recorded once. This record comes from a study of shared clonotypes between healthy human individuals. CDR1 is GTSNPN and CDR2 is SVGIG in the germline V gene (reference sequence). The CDR3 spans 11 residues. Between the trimmed V and J ends, which lost 3 bases and 8 bases, there was a span of 10 bases. This clonotype originated in a man aged 18 to 29 in good health. Some clones in this sample may be carry-over from other donors' samples. The sequenced sample was memory CD4+ T cells from PBMCs. Specified subset: CD45RA-negative fraction. The chain carries TRBV30 and TRBJ1-2; D unclear. The CDR3 region is CAWRVDGGYTF. CDR3 coding DNA: TGTGCCTGGAGGGTCGATGGGGGCTACACCTTC.